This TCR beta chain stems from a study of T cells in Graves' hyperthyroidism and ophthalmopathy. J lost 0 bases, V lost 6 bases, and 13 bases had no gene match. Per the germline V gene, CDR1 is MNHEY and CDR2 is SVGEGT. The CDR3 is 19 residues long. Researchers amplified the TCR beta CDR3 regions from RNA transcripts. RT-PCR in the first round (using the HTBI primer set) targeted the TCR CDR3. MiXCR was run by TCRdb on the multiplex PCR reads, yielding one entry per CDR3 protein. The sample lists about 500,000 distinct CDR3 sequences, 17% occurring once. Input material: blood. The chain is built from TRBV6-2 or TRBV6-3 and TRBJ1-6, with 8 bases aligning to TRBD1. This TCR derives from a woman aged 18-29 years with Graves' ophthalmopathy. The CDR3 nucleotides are TGTGCCAGCAGGGCAACAGGGGGGGTGGACGGCTCCTATAATTCACCCCTCCACTTT. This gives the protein CASRATGGVDGSYNSPLHF.